A single sample is the source of the 11 T cell receptor beta chains below, sequenced in a study of CD8+ T cells in alopecia areata. Following RNA extraction, reverse transcription yielded cDNA that acted as the sequencing template. The method was immunoSEQ multiplex PCR; TCRdb's version includes in-frame clones alone and lacks a portion of them. The repertoire holds some 210,000 clones, 50% to 70% seen once, with 0.45% in the top ten. The specimen comprised CD4+ T cells sorted from blood, sampled at week 0. All receptors come from a human donor with alopecia areata.

The CDR3 DNA reads TGTGCCAGCAGTAAACCAGGGAGCTCCTACGAGCAGTACTTC. Its protein is CASSKPGSSYEQYF. The chain links TRBV27 to TRBJ2-7; D assignment may be TRBD1 or TRBD2 (5 bases each). Between the trimmed V and J ends, which lost 5 bases and 0 bases, there was a span of 11 bases. Germline values: CDR1 MNHEY, CDR2 SMNVEV (reference sequence). The length of the CDR3 is 14 residues.

V usage is TRBV4-1 and J usage is TRBJ2-4, with TRBD1 identical over 7 bases. Germline lookup yields CDR1 MGHRA and CDR2 YSYEKL. The V gene end was trimmed by 3 bases and the J gene end by 7 bases; junction bases not matched to a gene: 15. This CDR3 spans 17 amino acids. CDR3 region: CASSQAPGTATINIQYF. Written as DNA, the CDR3 is TGCGCCAGCAGCCAGGCTCCCGGGACAGCGACAATCAACATTCAGTACTTC.

The chain is built from TRBV7-3 and TRBJ1-1; TRBD1 agrees at 7 bases. This CDR3 contains 14 residues. Germline values: CDR1 SGHTA, CDR2 FQGTGA. V dropped 3 bases and J dropped 5; count of bases not matched to a gene: 6. CDR3 protein: CASSLTGIGTEAFF. CDR3 coding DNA: TGTGCCAGCAGCTTGACAGGGATTGGGACTGAAGCTTTCTTT.

This clone was observed a few times. The CDR3, as DNA: TGTGCCTGCATACAGGATCACTCGACCTACGAGCAGTACTTC. It encodes CACIQDHSTYEQYF. V is TRBV30 and J is TRBJ2-7, with D possibly TRBD1 on 5 matching bases. V lost 6 bases and J 2 bases, leaving 17 bases between the germline ends. This CDR3 is built from 14 residues. From germline, CDR1 is GTSNPN and CDR2 SVGIG (reference sequence).

CDR3 loop: CASSPTGGLSSYNEQFF. CDR3 DNA: TGTGCCAGCAGCCCTACTGGGGGGCTTAGCTCCTACAATGAGCAGTTCTTC. This chain joins TRBV14 and TRBJ2-1; D may match TRBD1 or TRBD2 (6 bases each). The V gene lost 4 bases and the J gene lost 0 bases, with 16 bases spanning the gap. This CDR3 spans 17 amino acids. The germline CDR1 and CDR2 sequences are SGHDN and FVKESK.

The rearrangement uses TRBV9 and TRBJ1-3; D unclear. The CDR3 extends over 11 amino acids. V gave up 2 bases and J gave up 7 bases, with 4 bases separating them. The germline CDR1 and CDR2 sequences are SGDLS and YYNGEE. DNA of the CDR3: TGTGCCAGCAGCGTCAGTAACACCATATATTTT. This gives the protein CASSVSNTIYF. The full variable domain, completed using reference TRBV9 and TRBJ1-3, is DSGVTQTPKHLITATGQRVTLRCSPRSGDLSVYWYQQSLDQGLQFLIQYYNGEERAKGNILERFSAQQFPDLHSELNLSSLELGDSALYFCASSVSNTIYFGEGSWLTVV.

V usage is TRBV30 and J usage is TRBJ1-1, with 8 bases identical to TRBD1. The CDR3 runs 11 residues. Germline-derived CDR1 and CDR2 are GTSNPN and SVGIG (reference sequence). Losses at the gene ends were 7 bases for V and 11 bases for J; bases not matched to a gene: 9. CDR3 amino acids: CASGQGAIAFF. The CDR3 region has the DNA TGTGCCTCAGGGCAGGGGGCGATTGCTTTCTTT.

This clone showed up many times. The chain has TRBV6-4 and TRBJ1-6; tentative D call: TRBD1 (5 bases). Trimming removed 2 bases at V and 7 bases at J, with 12 bases between. CDR1 is MRHNA and CDR2 is SNTAGT in the germline V gene. The CDR3 covers 15 residues. The CDR3 sequence is CASSDVGDWNSPLHF. DNA for the CDR3: TGTGCCAGCAGTGACGTAGGGGACTGGAATTCACCCCTCCACTTT.

The J gene is TRBJ2-1, the V gene TRBV7-9; 11 bases fit TRBD1. V was clipped by 5 bases and J by 6 bases; unmatched bases: 6. CDR1 SEHNR and CDR2 FQNEAQ come from the germline V gene (reference sequence). The CDR3 sequence is 15 residues long. The DNA of the CDR3 is TGTGCCAGCAGCCCGGACAGGGGGCTGGCCAATGAGCAGTTCTTC. Amino acids: CASSPDRGLANEQFF.

This clone was seen a handful of times. The chain has TRBV6-1 and TRBJ1-5; TRBD1 aligns across 7 bases. CDR1 is MNHNS, CDR2 SASEGT, per germline. The CDR3 sequence is 14 residues long. V lost 8 bases to trimming and J lost 1 base; unmatched junction nucleotides: 5. The DNA for the CDR3 is TGTGCCAGCGGGGGACAGTTAAGCAATCAGCCCCAGCATTTT. Amino acids: CASGGQLSNQPQHF.

The rearrangement links TRBV13 to TRBJ2-7, with D tentatively TRBD1 (6 bases). In germline, CDR1 is PRHDT, CDR2 FYEKMQ (reference sequence). Trimming left V 5 bases short and J 4 bases short, with 9 bases between. The CDR3 consists of 12 residues. CDR3 protein: CASSLDRYEQYF. In DNA form, the CDR3 reads TGTGCCAGCAGCCTAGACAGGTACGAGCAGTACTTC. The whole variable domain, filled in from reference TRBV13 and TRBJ2-7, reads AAGVIQSPRHLIKEKRETATLKCYPIPRHDTVYWYQQGPGQDPQFLISFYEKMQSDKGSIPDRFSAQQFSDYHSELNMSSLELGDSALYFCASSLDRYEQYFGPGTRLTVT.